This T cell receptor beta chain is drawn from a study of blood T cell repertoires in COVID-19. In the study overall: T cells, B-cell-depleted T cells, or PBMCs supplied cDNA or gDNA.

This table comes from immunoSEQ multiplex PCR, and its TCRdb copy is limited to in-frame clones, with some not included. The sample lists over 120,000 clones; 80% to 90% were seen once. Germline V lookup: CDR1 SGHAT, CDR2 FQNNGV. V was shortened by 1 base and J by 6 bases, with 15 bases between the two germline ends. This CDR3 comprises 16 residues. The TCR comes from a man between 60 and 75 years old who had recovered from COVID-19. The chain couples TRBV11-2 to TRBJ2-2; D unclear. The specimen was PBMCs or T cells enriched from blood (not recorded which). CDR3 sequence (DNA): TGTGCCAGCAGCTTAGTATCTGCCAGTATCTCCGGGGAGCTGTTTTTT. The encoded protein is CASSLVSASISGELFF. Filled out from reference TRBV11-2 and TRBJ2-2, the complete variable domain reads EAGVAQSPRYKIIEKRQSVAFWCNPISGHATLYWYQQILGQGPKLLIQFQNNGVVDDSQLPKDRFSAERLKGVDSTLKIQPAKLEDSAVYLCASSLVSASISGELFFGEGSRLTVL.